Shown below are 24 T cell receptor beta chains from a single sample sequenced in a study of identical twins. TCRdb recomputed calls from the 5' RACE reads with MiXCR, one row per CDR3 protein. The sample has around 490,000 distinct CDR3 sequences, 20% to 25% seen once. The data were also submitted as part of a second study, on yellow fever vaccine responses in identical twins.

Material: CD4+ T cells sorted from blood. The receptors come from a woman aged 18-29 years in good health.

DNA of the CDR3: TGTGCCAGCAGTTACCGTTATATGCTGACAGGGGGCAGCCTCTACAATGAGCAGTTCTTC. It yields the protein CASSYRYMLTGGSLYNEQFF. The V and J genes are TRBV6-2 or TRBV6-3 and TRBJ2-1, with TRBD1 matching over 10 bases. The junction had 16 bases not matched to a gene; V was cut back by 2 bases and J by 3 bases. The CDR3 is 20 amino acids. The germline V gene has CDR1 MNHEY and CDR2 SVGEGT.

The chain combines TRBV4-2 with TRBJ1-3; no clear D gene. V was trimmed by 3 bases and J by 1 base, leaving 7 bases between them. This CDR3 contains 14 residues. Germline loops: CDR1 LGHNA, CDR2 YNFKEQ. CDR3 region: CASSQDRSGNTIYF. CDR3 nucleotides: TGTGCCAGCAGCCAGGACCGATCTGGAAACACCATATATTTT.

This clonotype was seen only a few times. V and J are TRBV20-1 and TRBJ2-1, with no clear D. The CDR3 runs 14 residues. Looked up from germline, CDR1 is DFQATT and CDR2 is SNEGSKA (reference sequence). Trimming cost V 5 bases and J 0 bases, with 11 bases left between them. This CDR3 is CSASAVSSYNEQFF. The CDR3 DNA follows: TGCAGTGCTTCGGCCGTAAGCTCCTACAATGAGCAGTTCTTC.

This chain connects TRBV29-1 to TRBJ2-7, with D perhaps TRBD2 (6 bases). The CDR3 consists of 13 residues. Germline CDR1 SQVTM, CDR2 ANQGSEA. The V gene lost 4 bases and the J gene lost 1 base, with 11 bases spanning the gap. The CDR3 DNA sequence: TGCAGCGTTGGGGCTAGCGTTTCCTACGAGCAGTACTTC. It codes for CSVGASVSYEQYF.

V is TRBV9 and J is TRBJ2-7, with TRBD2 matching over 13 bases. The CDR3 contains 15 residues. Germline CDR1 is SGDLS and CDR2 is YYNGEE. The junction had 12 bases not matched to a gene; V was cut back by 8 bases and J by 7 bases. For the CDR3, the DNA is TGTGCCAGTGGCAGGACTAGCGGGAGAACGGGGGAGCAGTACTTC. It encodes CASGRTSGRTGEQYF.

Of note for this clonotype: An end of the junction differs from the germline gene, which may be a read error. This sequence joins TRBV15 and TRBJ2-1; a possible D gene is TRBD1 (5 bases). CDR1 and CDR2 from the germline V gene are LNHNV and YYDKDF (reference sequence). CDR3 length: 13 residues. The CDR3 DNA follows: TGTGCCACGAGCAGGGTATCCTACAATGAGCAGTTCTTC. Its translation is CATSRVSYNEQFF.

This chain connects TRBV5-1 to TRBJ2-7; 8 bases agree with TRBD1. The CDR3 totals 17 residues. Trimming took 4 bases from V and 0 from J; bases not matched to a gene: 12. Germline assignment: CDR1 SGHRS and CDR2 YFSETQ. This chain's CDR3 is CASSQGQGLGGSYEQYV. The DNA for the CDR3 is TGCGCCAGCAGCCAAGGACAGGGCCTAGGTGGCTCCTACGAGCAGTACGTC.

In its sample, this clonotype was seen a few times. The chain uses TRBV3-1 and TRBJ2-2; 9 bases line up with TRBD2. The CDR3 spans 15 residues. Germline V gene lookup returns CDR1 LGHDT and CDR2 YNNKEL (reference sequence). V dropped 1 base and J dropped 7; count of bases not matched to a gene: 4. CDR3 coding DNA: TGTGCCAGCAGCCAAGTAGCGGGAGCCTACGGGGAGCTGTTTTTT. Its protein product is CASSQVAGAYGELFF.

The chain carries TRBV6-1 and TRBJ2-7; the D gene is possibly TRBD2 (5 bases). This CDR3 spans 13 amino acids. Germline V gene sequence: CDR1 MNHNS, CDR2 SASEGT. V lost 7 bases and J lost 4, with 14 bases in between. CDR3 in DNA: TGTGCCAGCACGCTAGCTGTAGGTTACGAGCAGTACTTC. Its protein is CASTLAVGYEQYF.

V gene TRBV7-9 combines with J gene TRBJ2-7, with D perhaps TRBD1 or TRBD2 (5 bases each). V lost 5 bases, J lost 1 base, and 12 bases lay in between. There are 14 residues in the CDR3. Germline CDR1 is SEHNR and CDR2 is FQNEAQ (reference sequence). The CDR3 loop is CASSNRDGSYEQYF. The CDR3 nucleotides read TGTGCCAGCAGCAACCGGGACGGGTCCTACGAGCAGTACTTC.

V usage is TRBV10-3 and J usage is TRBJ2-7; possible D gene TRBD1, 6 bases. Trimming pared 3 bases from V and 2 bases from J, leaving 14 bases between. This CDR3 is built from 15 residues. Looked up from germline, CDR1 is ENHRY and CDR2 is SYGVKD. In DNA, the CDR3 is TGTGCCATCAGTGACCCCGGGACAACCACCTACGAGCAGTACTTC. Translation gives CAISDPGTTTYEQYF.

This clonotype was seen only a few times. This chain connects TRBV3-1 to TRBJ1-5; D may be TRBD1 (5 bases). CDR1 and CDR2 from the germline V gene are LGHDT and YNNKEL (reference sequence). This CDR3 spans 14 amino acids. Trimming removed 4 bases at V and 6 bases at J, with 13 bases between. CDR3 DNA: TGTGCCAGCAGCCGGGGACCCGGCAGTCAGCCCCAGCATTTT. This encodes CASSRGPGSQPQHF.

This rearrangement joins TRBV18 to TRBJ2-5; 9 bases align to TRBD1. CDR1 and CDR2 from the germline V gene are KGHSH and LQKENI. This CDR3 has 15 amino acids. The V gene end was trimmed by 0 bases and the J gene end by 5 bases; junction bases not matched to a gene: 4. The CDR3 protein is CASSPPRTGAETQYF. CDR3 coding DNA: TGTGCCAGCTCACCACCAAGGACAGGGGCCGAGACCCAGTACTTC.

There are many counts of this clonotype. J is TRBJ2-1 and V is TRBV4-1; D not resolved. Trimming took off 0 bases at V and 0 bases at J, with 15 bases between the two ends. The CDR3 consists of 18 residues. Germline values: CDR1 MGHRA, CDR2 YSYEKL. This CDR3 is CASSQDKIDFYSYNEQFF. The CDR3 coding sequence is TGCGCCAGCAGCCAAGATAAGATAGACTTTTACTCCTACAATGAGCAGTTCTTC.

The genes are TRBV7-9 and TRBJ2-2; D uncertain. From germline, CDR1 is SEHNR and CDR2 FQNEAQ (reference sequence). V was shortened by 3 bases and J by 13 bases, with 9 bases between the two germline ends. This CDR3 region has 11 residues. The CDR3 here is CASSFDPGLFF. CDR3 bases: TGTGCCAGCAGCTTCGACCCGGGGCTGTTTTTT. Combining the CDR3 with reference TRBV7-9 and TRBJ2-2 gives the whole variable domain DTGVSQNPRHKITKRGQNVTFRCDPISEHNRLYWYRQTLGQGPEFLTYFQNEAQLEKSRLLSDRFSAERPKGSFSTLEIQRTEQGDSAMYLCASSFDPGLFFGEGSRLTVL.

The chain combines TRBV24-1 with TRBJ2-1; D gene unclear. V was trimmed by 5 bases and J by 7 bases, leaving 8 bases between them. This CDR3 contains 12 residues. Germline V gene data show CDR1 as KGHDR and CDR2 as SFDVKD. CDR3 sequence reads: CATSAGFNEQFF. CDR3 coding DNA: TGTGCCACCAGTGCCGGGTTTAATGAGCAGTTCTTC.

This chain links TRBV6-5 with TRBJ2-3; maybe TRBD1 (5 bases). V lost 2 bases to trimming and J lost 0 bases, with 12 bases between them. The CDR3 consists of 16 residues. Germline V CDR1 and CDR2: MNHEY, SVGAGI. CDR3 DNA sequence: TGTGCCAGCAGTTACGGTCCCCGACAGAGCACAGATACGCAGTATTTT. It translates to CASSYGPRQSTDTQYF.

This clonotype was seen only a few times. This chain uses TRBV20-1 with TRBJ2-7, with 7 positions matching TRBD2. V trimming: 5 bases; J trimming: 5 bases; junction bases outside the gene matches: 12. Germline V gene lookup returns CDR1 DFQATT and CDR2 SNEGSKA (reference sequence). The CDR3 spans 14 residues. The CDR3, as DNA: TGCAGTGCTCCCCATGGGACTACTCTCAACGAGCAGTACTTC. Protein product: CSAPHGTTLNEQYF.

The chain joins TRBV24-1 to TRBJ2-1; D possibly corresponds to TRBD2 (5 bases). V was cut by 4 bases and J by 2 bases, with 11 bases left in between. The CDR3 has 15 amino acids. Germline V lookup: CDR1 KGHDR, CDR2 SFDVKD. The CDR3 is CATSDRTLPYNEQFF. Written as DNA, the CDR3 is TGTGCCACCAGTGACCGGACTTTGCCCTACAATGAGCAGTTCTTC.

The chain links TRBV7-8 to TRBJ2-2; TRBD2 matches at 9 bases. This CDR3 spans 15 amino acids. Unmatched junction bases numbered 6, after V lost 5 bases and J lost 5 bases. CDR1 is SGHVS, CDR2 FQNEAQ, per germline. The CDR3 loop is CASSGTSWGTGELFF. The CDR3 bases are TGTGCCAGCAGCGGGACTAGCTGGGGGACCGGGGAGCTGTTTTTT.

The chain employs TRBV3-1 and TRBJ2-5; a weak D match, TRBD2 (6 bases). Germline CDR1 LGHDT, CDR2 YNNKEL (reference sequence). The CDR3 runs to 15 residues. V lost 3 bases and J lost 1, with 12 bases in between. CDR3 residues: CASSQRGRVQETQYF. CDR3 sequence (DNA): TGTGCCAGCAGCCAGCGGGGCCGGGTCCAAGAGACCCAGTACTTC.

DNA for the CDR3: TGTGCCAGCAGCGGGACTAGCGGAATCGGTGAGCAGTTCTTC. Encoded protein: CASSGTSGIGEQFF. This chain joins TRBV7-6 and TRBJ2-1, with TRBD2 identical over 11 bases. CDR3 length equals 14 residues. Per germline, CDR1 SGHVS and CDR2 FNYEAQ. The V and J ends lost 5 bases and 9 bases, in that order; junction bases with no gene match: 6.

The CDR3 nucleotides read TGTGCCAGCAGGAGACTAGCGGGAGCTTACGAGCAGTACTTC. Its translation: CASRRLAGAYEQYF. The V gene is TRBV27, the J gene TRBJ2-7; 12 positions agree with TRBD2. This CDR3 is built from 14 residues. V was clipped by 6 bases and J by 4 bases; unmatched bases: 4. Germline values: CDR1 MNHEY, CDR2 SMNVEV (reference sequence).

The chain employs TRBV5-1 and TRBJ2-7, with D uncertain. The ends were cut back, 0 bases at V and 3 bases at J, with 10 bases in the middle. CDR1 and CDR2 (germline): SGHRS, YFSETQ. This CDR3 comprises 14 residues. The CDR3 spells CASSLVAELYEQYF. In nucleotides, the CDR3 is TGCGCCAGCAGCTTGGTTGCGGAGCTCTACGAGCAGTACTTC.